The rows below give T cell receptor beta chains drawn from one sample of a study of T cells in Graves' hyperthyroidism and ophthalmopathy. TCRdb reprocessed the multiplex PCR reads via MiXCR and lists one record per CDR3 protein. The table lists 480,000 or so distinct CDR3 sequences, roughly 14% of them singletons. What was sequenced was blood. The receptor set was obtained from a woman aged 18 to 35 with Graves' hyperthyroidism. Both conserved end residues are part of each CDR3. The D gene is left open where the match is weak. Expanded clones get a size class; other rows say once, few or many, or leave the size out.

abundance | j_gene | v_gene | d_gene | CDR3nt | CDR3aa
few | TRBJ1-1 | TRBV13 | - | TGTGCCAGCAGCCCAAGTCAGTTTCGCACTGAAGCTTTCTTT | CASSPSQFRTEAFF
many | TRBJ1-2 | TRBV6-5 | TRBD1 | TGTGCCAGCAGTTACTCGATACTCCGGGCCCAGGGGGGTGAAGGCTACACCTTC | CASSYSILRAQGGEGYTF
many | TRBJ2-1 | TRBV7-8 | - | TGTGCCAGCAGCTATAGTCGGCCAGGGGGAGGGTATGAGCAGTTCTTC | CASSYSRPGGGYEQFF
many | TRBJ2-7 | TRBV6-1 | - | TGTGCCAGCAGCCGGGACTGGGGCTACGAGCAGTACTTC | CASSRDWGYEQYF
few | TRBJ2-3 | TRBV24-1 | - | TGTGCCACCAGTGATTTAATAAGCGGGAGCACAGATACGCAGTATTTT | CATSDLISGSTDTQYF
- | TRBJ2-1 | TRBV5-1 | - | TGCGCCAGCAGCGAGACTAGTTCTGAGCAGTTCTTC | CASSETSSEQFF
few | TRBJ2-1 | TRBV10-2 | - | TGCGCCAGCAGTGAAGGGGCAAAGCAGTTCTTC | CASSEGAKQFF
many | TRBJ2-6 | TRBV29-1 | - | TGCAGCGTTGACTTTCGTGGGGCCAACGTCCTGACTTTC | CSVDFRGANVLTF
once | TRBJ1-1 | TRBV7-9 | - | TGTGCCAGCAGCTTAGAAAAGGAATTGAACACTGAAGCTTTCTTT | CASSLEKELNTEAFF
many | TRBJ2-7 | TRBV20-1 | - | TGCAGTGCTACCCCCGGAGGGGGCGCCTACGAGCAGTACTTC | CSATPGGGAYEQYF
many | TRBJ2-1 | TRBV12-3/TRBV12-4 | TRBD2 | TGTGCCAGCAGTTTACTAGCGGGAGGGCCCCCTGAGCAGTTCTTC | CASSLLAGGPPEQFF
many | TRBJ2-1 | TRBV20-1 | - | TGCAGTGCCTGGCCATCCTCCTACAATGAGCAGTTCTTC | CSAWPSSYNEQFF
few | TRBJ1-1 | TRBV12-3/TRBV12-4 | - | TGTGCCAGCAGTTTACCCCCAGGCCGATCCGAAGCTTTCTTT | CASSLPPGRSEAFF
many | TRBJ2-2 | TRBV6-5 | - | TGTGCCAGCAGTTATTTTGCCGGGGAGCTGTTTTTT | CASSYFAGELFF
- | TRBJ2-7 | TRBV5-1 | - | TGCGCCAGCAGCTTGGCGGGTTCTACGTCGGAGCAGTACTTC | CASSLAGSTSEQYF
many | TRBJ1-2 | TRBV2 | TRBD1 | TGTGCCAGCAGGGGGACAGGTCCTAATGGCTACACCTTC | CASRGTGPNGYTF
many | TRBJ1-5 | TRBV19 | - | TGTGCCAGTAGTATCGGGGGGGGACGATATCAGCCCCAGCATTTT | CASSIGGGRYQPQHF
many | TRBJ2-2 | TRBV11-3 | - | TGTGCCAGCAGCCCCCGGGTAAGCACCGGGGAGCTGTTTTTT | CASSPRVSTGELFF
many | TRBJ2-5 | TRBV18 | TRBD1 | TGTGCCAGCTCCCAGCGATGGGGACAGGCGGCCCGGGAGACCCAGTACTTC | CASSQRWGQAARETQYF
many | TRBJ2-7 | TRBV11-2 | TRBD2 | TGTGCCAGCAGCTTGGGAGGGCCTAGCGTTGGGGAGCAGTACTTC | CASSLGGPSVGEQYF
many | TRBJ1-1 | TRBV12-3/TRBV12-4 | - | TGTGCCAGCAGTTTTCATACGGGGAACACTGAAGCTTTCTTT | CASSFHTGNTEAFF
once | TRBJ1-2 | TRBV28 | TRBD1 | TGTGCCAGCAGCCCCAGACAGGGACGCCGAGGCTACACCTTC | CASSPRQGRRGYTF
many | TRBJ2-1 | TRBV18 | TRBD2 | TGTGCCAGCTCACCACCGTTGAGGGGGATAGCGGGGAGCTCCTACAATGAGCAGTTCTTC | CASSPPLRGIAGSSYNEQFF
many | TRBJ1-4 | TRBV6-1 | - | TGTGCCAGCAGTTCGGAGGGATGGGTCGAGGAAAAACTGTTTTTT | CASSSEGWVEEKLFF
few | TRBJ2-1 | TRBV6-5 | TRBD1 | TGTGCCAGCAGTTACTACAGACAGGGTTCAGATGAGCAGTTCTTC | CASSYYRQGSDEQFF
few | TRBJ2-5 | TRBV6-1 | TRBD1 | TGTGCCAGCAAACAGGGGTTCCAAGAGACCCAGTACTTC | CASKQGFQETQYF
once | TRBJ1-2 | TRBV12-3/TRBV12-4 | - | TGTGCCAGCAGCCGATCGAGGGCGGCGAGTCTAAATGGCTACACCTTC | CASSRSRAASLNGYTF
few | TRBJ1-1 | TRBV29-1 | - | TGCAGCGTCCCTTATAAGAGTTCTGGGAACACTGAAGCTTTCTTT | CSVPYKSSGNTEAFF
- | TRBJ2-5 | TRBV20-1 | - | TGCAGTGCCACAAGACTAACCCAAGAGACCCAGTACTTC | CSATRLTQETQYF
- | TRBJ2-2 | TRBV7-3 | - | TGTGCCAGCAGCTTACTCGCGAGGAACACCGGGGAGCTGTTTTTT | CASSLLARNTGELFF
few | TRBJ2-1 | TRBV10-3 | - | TGTGCCATCAGTGAGTCCCTTGTTGAGCAGTTCTTC | CAISESLVEQFF
many | TRBJ2-1 | TRBV7-6 | - | TGTGCCAGCAGCTCCATTGCTGGAGGAAGCAACCCAATCTACAATGAGCAGTTCTTC | CASSSIAGGSNPIYNEQFF
many | TRBJ1-3 | TRBV3-1 | TRBD1 | TGTGCCAGCAGTTGGACAGGGGCGAACACCATATATTTT | CASSWTGANTIYF
many | TRBJ1-4 | TRBV20-1 | - | TGCAGTGCTAGAGAAATTTTCCGGGAAAAACTGTTTTTT | CSAREIFREKLFF
many | TRBJ1-2 | TRBV3-1 | TRBD1 | TGTGCCAGCAGCCACCACAGGGGCTCCACTAACTATGGCTACACCTTC | CASSHHRGSTNYGYTF
many | TRBJ2-5 | TRBV2 | TRBD1 | TGTGCCAGCAGTGGGACAGGACGTTTGGAGACCCAGTACTTC | CASSGTGRLETQYF
few | TRBJ1-1 | TRBV4-2 | - | TGTGCCAGCAGCCAAGAGCCCGTGAACACTGAAGCTTTCTTT | CASSQEPVNTEAFF